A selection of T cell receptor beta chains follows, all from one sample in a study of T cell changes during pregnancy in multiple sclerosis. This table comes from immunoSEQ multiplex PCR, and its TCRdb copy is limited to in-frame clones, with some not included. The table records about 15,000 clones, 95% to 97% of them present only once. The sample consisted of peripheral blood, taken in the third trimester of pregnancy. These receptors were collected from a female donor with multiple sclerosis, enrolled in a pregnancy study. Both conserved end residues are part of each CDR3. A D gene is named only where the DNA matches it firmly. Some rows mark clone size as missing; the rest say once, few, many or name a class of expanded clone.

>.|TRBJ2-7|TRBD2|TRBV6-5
TGTGCCAGCGGAGCGGGAGGCGAGCAGTACTTC
CASGAGGEQYF
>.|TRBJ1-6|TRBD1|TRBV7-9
TGTGCCAGCAGCCCCCCGTCGCAGGGGGCTAACTCACCCCTCCACTTT
CASSPPSQGANSPLHF
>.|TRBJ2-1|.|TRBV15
TGTGCCACCAGCAGAGATCGGCAGGCATACAATGAGCAGTTCTTC
CATSRDRQAYNEQFF
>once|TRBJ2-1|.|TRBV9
TGTGCCAGCAGCGACCCGACTGCGGGACAGCCGGGGTATGAGCAGTTCTTC
CASSDPTAGQPGYEQFF
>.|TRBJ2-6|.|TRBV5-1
TGCGCCAGCAGCTTAGGGGCCCAGGGTTCTGGGGCCAACGTCCTGACTTTC
CASSLGAQGSGANVLTF
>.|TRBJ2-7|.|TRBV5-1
TGCGCCAGCAGCTTGCAGGGGTGGGACGAGCAGTACTTC
CASSLQGWDEQYF
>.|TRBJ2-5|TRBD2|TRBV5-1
TGCGCCAGCAGCCGAAGTCCCAGCGGGGGGAACCAAGAGACCCAGTACTTC
CASSRSPSGGNQETQYF
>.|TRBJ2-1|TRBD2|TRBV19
TGTGCCAGTAGTCGGGAGGGCAGCTACAATGAGCAGTTCTTC
CASSREGSYNEQFF
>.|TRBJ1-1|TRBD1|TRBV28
TGTGCCAGCAGTCCCTTCAGGGGGAGGAACACTGAAGCTTTCTTT
CASSPFRGRNTEAFF
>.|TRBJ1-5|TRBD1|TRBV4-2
TGTGCCAGCAGCCGCGGACAGGGCGAACTATTTCAGCCCCAGCATTTT
CASSRGQGELFQPQHF
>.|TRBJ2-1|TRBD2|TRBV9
TGTGCCAGCAGCGTAGAAGGGACTAGCGGGGGGGGGTGGGGTGAGCAGTTCTTC
CASSVEGTSGGGWGEQFF
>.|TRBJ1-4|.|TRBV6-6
TGTGCCAGCAGTTACTCGAACAGGGTTGGGGAAAAACTGTTTTTT
CASSYSNRVGEKLFF
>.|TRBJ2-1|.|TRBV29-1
TGCAGCGTTGATCGGCGGGAACTTCCCTACAATGAGCAGTTCTTC
CSVDRRELPYNEQFF
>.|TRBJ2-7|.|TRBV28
TGTGCCAGCAGTTTCAACTACGAGCAGTACTTC
CASSFNYEQYF
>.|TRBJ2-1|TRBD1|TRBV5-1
TGCGCCAGCAGCTTCTCCGGGACAGGGCACCTACTGGCGAGTTACAATGAGCAGTTCTTC
CASSFSGTGHLLASYNEQFF
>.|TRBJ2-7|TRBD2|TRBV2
TGTGCCAGGGGTCCGCCAGCGGGGGAGCAGTACTTC
CARGPPAGEQYF